The clone carrying this TCR beta chain was counted many times. What it binds is not known. Time point denoted: newly diagnosed GD, antithyroid drugs for less than 3 months. Isolated PBMC RNA provided the starting material for the TCR library. These data are taken from a study of regulatory T cells in long-lasting Graves disease. Findings of the study overall: Peripheral blood alone, not thyroid tissue, underwent study.

iRepertoire HTBI primers and Arm-PCR of CDR3 regions built TCR beta libraries. In TCRdb, the multiplex PCR reads were re-called with MiXCR into one record per CDR3 protein. The table shows a few hundred thousand distinct CDR3 sequences, with roughly 17% occurring only once. With 6 bases removed from V and 4 bases from J, the gap between germline ends came to 9 bases. The CDR3 spans 12 residues. The sample was also linked to a second study, of T cells in Graves' hyperthyroidism and ophthalmopathy.

This sample comprised peripheral blood mononuclear cells (PBMCs), obtained at new diagnosis, from a patient treated with antithyroid drugs. The receptor comes from a woman in her late teens or twenties with Graves disease. The chain employs TRBV12-3 or TRBV12-4 and TRBJ1-1; TRBD1 might be the D (5 bases). CDR3 loop: CASSFQGTEAFF. CDR3 DNA: TGTGCCAGCAGCTTTCAGGGCACTGAAGCTTTCTTT.